This entry features one T cell receptor (beta chain) sequence. This entry is derived from a study of T-cell memory formation after mild COVID-19. The CDR3 runs to 15 residues. Germline V lookup: CDR1 MGHRA, CDR2 YSYEKL. Unmatched junction bases numbered 2, after V lost 0 bases and J lost 7 bases. Using its own MiXCR run on the 5' RACE reads, TCRdb lists one record per CDR3 protein. The profile shows about 340,000 distinct CDR3 sequences, about 15% of them singletons. Material: PBMCs or a T cell subset sorted from them (not recorded which). The sequence came from a man aged 18 to 35 who had mild COVID-19 (a few samples of this study predate the infection). Cell type and time point are not known. The V gene is TRBV4-1, the J gene TRBJ1-6; 8 bases are a match to TRBD1. DNA of the CDR3: TGCGCCAGCAGCCAAGATCGGACAGGGAATTCACCCCTCCACTTT. Its protein is CASSQDRTGNSPLHF.